This entry describes one TCR beta chain. The sample is drawn from a study of blood T cell repertoires in COVID-19. Study at large: Samples of COVID-19 (acute and convalescent) were obtained from the United States, Italy and Spain.

This CDR3 has 14 residues. Germline loops: CDR1 MNHEY, CDR2 SVGAGI. Trimming took 6 bases from V and 5 from J; bases not matched to a gene: 3. TCRdb keeps only in-frame clones here, not all; method: immunoSEQ multiplex PCR. This sample has roughly 290,000 clones; 87% occur once, and the top ten carry under 7%. Those who participated ranged in age from about 18 to 89 years and resided in under 25 US areas. Categorization into cohorts depended on clinical history that participants reported. Recovery meant two consecutive negative NP/OP PCR tests, professional clearance, or resolved symptoms. The chain employs TRBV6-5 and TRBJ1-4, with 10 bases matching TRBD1. The specimen was PBMCs or T cells enriched from blood (not recorded which). This receptor was identified in a woman in her 40s who had recovered from COVID-19. The CDR3 bases are TGTGCCAGCAGAAGGGACAGGGGAAATGAAAAACTGTTTTTT. It is translated as CASRRDRGNEKLFF.